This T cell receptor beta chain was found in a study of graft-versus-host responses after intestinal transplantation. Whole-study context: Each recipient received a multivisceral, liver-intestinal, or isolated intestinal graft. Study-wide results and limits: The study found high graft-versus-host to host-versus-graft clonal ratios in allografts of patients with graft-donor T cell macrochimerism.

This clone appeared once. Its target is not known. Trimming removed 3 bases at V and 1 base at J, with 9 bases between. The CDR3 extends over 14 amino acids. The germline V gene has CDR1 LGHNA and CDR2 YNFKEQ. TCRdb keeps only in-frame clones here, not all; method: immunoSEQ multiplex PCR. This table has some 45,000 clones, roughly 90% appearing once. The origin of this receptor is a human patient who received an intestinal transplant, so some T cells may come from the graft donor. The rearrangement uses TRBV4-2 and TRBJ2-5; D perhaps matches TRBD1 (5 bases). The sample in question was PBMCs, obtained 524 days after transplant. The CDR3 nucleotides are TGTGCCAGCAGCCAGTATGACAGCCAAGAGACCCAGTACTTC. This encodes CASSQYDSQETQYF.